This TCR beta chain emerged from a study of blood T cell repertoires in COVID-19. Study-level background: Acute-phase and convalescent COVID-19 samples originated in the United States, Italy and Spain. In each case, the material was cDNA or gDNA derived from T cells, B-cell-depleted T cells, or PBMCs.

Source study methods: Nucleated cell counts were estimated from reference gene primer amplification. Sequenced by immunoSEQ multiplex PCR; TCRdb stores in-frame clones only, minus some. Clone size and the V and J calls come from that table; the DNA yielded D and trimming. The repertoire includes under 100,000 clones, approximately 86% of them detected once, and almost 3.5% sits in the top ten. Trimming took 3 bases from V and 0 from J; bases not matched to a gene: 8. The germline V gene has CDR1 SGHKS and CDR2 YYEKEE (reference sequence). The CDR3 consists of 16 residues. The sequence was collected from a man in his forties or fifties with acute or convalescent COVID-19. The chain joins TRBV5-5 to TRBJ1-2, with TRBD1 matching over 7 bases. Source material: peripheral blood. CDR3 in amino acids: CASSYSRGTANYGYTF. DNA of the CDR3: TGTGCCAGCAGCTATAGCCGGGGGACAGCTAACTATGGCTACACCTTC.